The next 10 T cell receptor beta chains were all read from a single sample in a study of OX40 agonist ivuxolimab in advanced cancers. The protocol was immunoSEQ multiplex PCR, while the TCRdb copy is restricted to in-frame clones and leaves out a portion. The sample consists of more than 25,000 clones, 80% to 85% of them appearing once. Sequenced material: CD4+ or CD8+ T cells sorted from blood, taken in a trial of the OX40 agonist ivuxolimab. These receptors were taken from an adult with an advanced solid tumor such as melanoma, head and neck, liver or kidney cancer.

The chain is built from TRBV28 and TRBJ1-1, with D unclear. The V end lost 4 bases, the J end lost 0 bases, and 6 bases lay between the germline ends. This CDR3 spans 13 amino acids. Germline CDR1 reads MDHEN; CDR2 reads SYDVKM. As DNA, the CDR3 is TGTGCCAGCAGTTCGAGGGTGAACACTGAAGCTTTCTTT. Encoded protein: CASSSRVNTEAFF.

For the CDR3, the DNA is TGTGCCATCAGTGAGTCGGGGCAGAACACTGAAGCTTTCTTT. This encodes CAISESGQNTEAFF. This chain joins TRBV10-3 and TRBJ1-1; tentatively, D is TRBD1 (5 bases). The CDR3 is 14 residues long. Germline V lookup: CDR1 ENHRY, CDR2 SYGVKD. V was pared by 0 bases and J by 1 base, with 6 bases between.

CDR3 bases: TGTGCCAGCAGGGCCTGGAGGGGGGGCAATGAGCAGTTCTTC. Translated: CASRAWRGGNEQFF. The chain is built from TRBV28 and TRBJ2-1; a possible D gene is TRBD2 (7 bases). CDR1 and CDR2 from the germline V gene are MDHEN and SYDVKM. V was cut by 6 bases and J by 6 bases, with 15 bases left in between. CDR3 length: 14 amino acids.

J is TRBJ2-5 and V is TRBV4-1, with 8 positions matching TRBD2. The CDR3 runs 17 residues. Trimming cost V 0 bases and J 6 bases; bases outside gene matches: 12. CDR1 MGHRA and CDR2 YSYEKL come from the germline V gene. This CDR3 reads CASSQDPGAGDWKTQYF. Here the CDR3 DNA reads TGCGCCAGCAGCCAAGATCCGGGAGCGGGAGATTGGAAGACCCAGTACTTC.

In this sample, this clone turned up a few times. This chain uses TRBV30 with TRBJ1-5; D gene unclear. In germline, CDR1 is GTSNPN, CDR2 SVGIG (reference sequence). V lost 3 bases to trimming and J lost 0 bases, with 9 bases between them. The length of the CDR3 is 14 residues. The CDR3 loop is CAWRPLNSNQPQHF. CDR3 in DNA: TGTGCCTGGAGACCCCTTAATAGCAATCAGCCCCAGCATTTT.

The chain uses TRBV28 and TRBJ1-3; unclear D gene. The CDR3 has 13 amino acids. The germline V and J ends were trimmed by 6 bases and 0 bases, with 6 bases remaining between them. Per germline, CDR1 MDHEN and CDR2 SYDVKM. This chain's CDR3 is CASRGYSGNTIYF. The CDR3 bases are TGTGCCAGCAGGGGGTACTCTGGAAACACCATATATTTT.

The rearrangement links TRBV7-3 to TRBJ2-5; D unclear. V gave up 2 bases and J gave up 5 bases, with 9 bases separating them. Germline CDR1 SGHTA, CDR2 FQGTGA. The CDR3 is 13 residues long. As DNA, the CDR3 is TGTGCCAGCAGCTTATCCGGTTCTGAGACCCAGTACTTC. Amino acids: CASSLSGSETQYF.

The V and J genes are TRBV28 and TRBJ2-7; D call uncertain. The V end lost 3 bases, the J end lost 3 bases, and 9 bases lay between the germline ends. The CDR3 is 13 residues long. Germline V gene data show CDR1 as MDHEN and CDR2 as SYDVKM. For the CDR3, the DNA is TGTGCCAGCAGTTTGTTGGAGAGCTACGAGCAGTACTTC. Residues: CASSLLESYEQYF.

J is TRBJ2-1 and V is TRBV6-6, with TRBD1 matching 9 bases. The CDR3 extends over 13 amino acids. V lost 8 bases, J lost 2 bases, and 1 base stayed unmatched. Germline CDR1 is MNHNY and CDR2 is SVGAGI (reference sequence). CDR3 in amino acids: CASRDRAYNEQFF. The CDR3 DNA reads TGTGCCAGCCGGGACAGGGCCTACAATGAGCAGTTCTTC.

This chain joins TRBV5-8 and TRBJ1-1; the D gene is possibly TRBD1 (6 bases). This CDR3 region has 15 residues. Germline assignment: CDR1 SGHTS and CDR2 YDEGEE. V was pared by 0 bases and J by 5 bases, with 14 bases between. In DNA form, the CDR3 reads TGTGCCAGCAGCTTGGCCGTCAGGGGATGGACTGAAGCTTTCTTT. It specifies CASSLAVRGWTEAFF.